This T cell receptor beta chain came from a study of cytomegalovirus exposure and HLA in healthy donors. Study outcomes and limitations: Several top significant clusters appeared, in a later analysis, to be linked to common viral pathogens.

Comments on this clone: Its specificity is not known.

Germline V gene sequence: CDR1 MGHDK, CDR2 SYGVNS. CDR3 length: 16 residues. V lost 5 bases, J lost 0 bases, and 6 bases stayed unmatched. This PCR relied on a set of 60 Vbeta primers and 13 Jbeta primers. Sequenced by immunoSEQ multiplex PCR; TCRdb stores in-frame clones only, minus some. The sample lists over 150,000 clones; approximately 79% were seen once. V and J are TRBV25-1 and TRBJ2-2, with 7 bases that match TRBD2. The material sequenced was PBMCs. This receptor was obtained from a woman aged 18-29 years in good health and CMV-seronegative. CDR3 in amino acids: CASSLRRGSNTGELFF. The CDR3 DNA is TGTGCCAGCAGTTTAAGGCGGGGGTCGAACACCGGGGAGCTGTTTTTT.